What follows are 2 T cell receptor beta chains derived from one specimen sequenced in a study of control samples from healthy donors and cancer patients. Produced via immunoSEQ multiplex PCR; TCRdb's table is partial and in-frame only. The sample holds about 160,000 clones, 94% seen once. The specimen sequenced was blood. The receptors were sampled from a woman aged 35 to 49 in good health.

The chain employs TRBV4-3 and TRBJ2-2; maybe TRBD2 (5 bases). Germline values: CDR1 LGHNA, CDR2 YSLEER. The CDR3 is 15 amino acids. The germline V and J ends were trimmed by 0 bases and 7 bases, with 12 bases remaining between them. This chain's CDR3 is CASSQDEEGSGELFF. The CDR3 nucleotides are TGCGCCAGCAGCCAAGATGAGGAAGGGAGCGGGGAGCTGTTTTTT.

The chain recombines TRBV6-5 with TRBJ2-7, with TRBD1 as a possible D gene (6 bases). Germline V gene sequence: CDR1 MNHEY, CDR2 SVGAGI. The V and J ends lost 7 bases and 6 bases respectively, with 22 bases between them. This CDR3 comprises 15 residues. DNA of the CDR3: TGTGCCAGCACCGATGGGACACTACGGTTCGGCGAGCAGTACTTC. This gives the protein CASTDGTLRFGEQYF.